The 6 T cell receptor beta chains presented below share a single source sample, sequenced in a study of siplizumab effects on memory and regulatory T cells. Profiled with immunoSEQ multiplex PCR; TCRdb holds only in-frame clones, not every one. Of some 87,000 clones in the sample, 90% were seen once. Source material: CD4+ T cells sorted from blood. The receptor source for this set is a human donor in good health.

The V and J genes are TRBV12-5 and TRBJ2-7; 8 nucleotides line up with TRBD1. Germline CDR1 and CDR2: LGHNT and FRNRAP. V trimming: 6 bases; J trimming: 0 bases; junction bases outside the gene matches: 7. The CDR3 is 15 amino acids. CDR3 DNA: TGTGCTAGTGGCCGTGGACAGGGACTCTCCTACGAGCAGTACTTC. Translated: CASGRGQGLSYEQYF. Full variable domain (remainder filled in from reference TRBV12-5 and TRBJ2-7): DARVTQTPRHKVTEMGQEVTMRCQPILGHNTVFWYRQTMMQGLELLAYFRNRAPLDDSGMPKDRFSAEMPDATLATLKIQPSEPRDSAVYFCASGRGQGLSYEQYFGPGTRLTVT.

The V call is TRBV6-5, the J call TRBJ1-3; D uncertain. V dropped 7 bases and J dropped 1 base, with 5 bases sitting between them. The CDR3 length is 12 residues. CDR1 MNHEY and CDR2 SVGAGI come from the germline V gene. CDR3 DNA: TGTGCCAGCACCGCTTCTGGAAACACCATATATTTT. Protein: CASTASGNTIYF.

V gene TRBV6-6 combines with J gene TRBJ1-2; 10 bases map to TRBD1. The CDR3 is 15 amino acids. Per the germline V gene, CDR1 is MNHNY and CDR2 is SVGAGI (reference sequence). V shed 6 bases, J shed 6 bases, and the junction held 10 bases outside the gene matches. This CDR3 is CASSEGTGAKNGYTF. For the CDR3, the DNA is TGTGCCAGCAGCGAAGGGACAGGGGCCAAGAATGGCTACACCTTC.

Note on this clone: Relative to the germline gene, one junction end is altered; a read error may explain this. This rearrangement joins TRBV7-7 to TRBJ2-3; D is uncertain. The CDR3 is 14 residues long. Germline V gene data show CDR1 as SSHAT and CDR2 as FNYEAQ (reference sequence). CDR3 in DNA: TGTGCTAGCAGCTTAGCACCCAAAACAGATACGCAGTATTTT. Its protein is CASSLAPKTDTQYF.

V and J are TRBV18 and TRBJ2-1; TRBD2 matches at 16 bases. V dropped 4 bases and J dropped 7; count of bases not matched to a gene: 4. The CDR3 covers 16 residues. The V gene's germline CDR1 is KGHSH and CDR2 LQKENI. DNA for the CDR3: TGTGCCAGCTCACTACCGGGACTAGCGGGAGGGAATGAGCAGTTCTTC. Its translation is CASSLPGLAGGNEQFF.

This chain links TRBV9 with TRBJ2-3, with D maybe TRBD2 (5 bases). CDR1 and CDR2 (germline): SGDLS, YYNGEE. The CDR3 is 14 residues long. Trimming removed 2 bases from V and 2 bases from J, with 9 bases in between. CDR3 DNA sequence: TGTGCCAGCAGCGTCCGGGGTTCCACAGATACGCAGTATTTT. Translation: CASSVRGSTDTQYF.